This T cell receptor beta chain was sequenced in a study of blood T cells in healthy people across ages. About the research overall: About one barcoded beta molecule was captured per two T cells (by template switching). General observations from the study: It was the long-lived donors that had more naive CD4+ cells and higher diversity than aged donors. While age rose, TCR beta diversity per million T cells dropped in a roughly linear way.

A J-beta primer mix and a sample-barcoded 5' primer were used in a second PCR of roughly 7 to 12 cycles. TCRdb independently ran MiXCR on the 5' RACE reads; one entry per CDR3 protein. The sample contains 1.2 million to 1.5 million distinct CDR3 sequences, approximately 42% of which appear only once. Germline CDR1 is SGHTA and CDR2 is FQGNSA. V gave up 3 bases and J gave up 4 bases; unmatched junction bases: 8. The CDR3 runs to 18 residues. Researchers isolated at least 6.5 million PBMCs per sample. This clonotype was seen a handful of times. Its specificity is unknown. The source material was blood. The chain couples TRBV7-2 to TRBJ2-6; 11 positions match TRBD1. The clonotype comes from a young woman in good health. The CDR3 DNA reads TGTGCCAGCAGCTTGGGACAGGGGGACTTACTAGGGGCCAACGTCCTGACTTTC. It specifies CASSLGQGDLLGANVLTF.